The text below deals with one T cell receptor (beta chain). The antigen remains undetermined. This record belongs to a study of shared clonotypes between healthy human individuals. Only in-frame clones appear in the TCRdb table, and some are missing; sequencing was by immunoSEQ multiplex PCR. The repertoire holds over 2,000,000 clones, about 94% seen once, with under 2% in the top ten. The CDR3 covers 15 residues. The germline V gene has CDR1 PRHDT and CDR2 FYEKMQ (reference sequence). Losses at the gene ends were 5 bases for V and 6 bases for J; bases not matched to a gene: 13. Positive CCR7 selection of CD45RO-negative cells yielded the naive CD8 cells, and terminally differentiated effector memory CD45RA+ cells were excluded. Only Caucasian adults living in Nashville, Tennessee served as donors. Study results and limitations: Expectations were that clonotype sharing among donors would be affected by sequencing depth. Roughly 4.6% of naive CD4 clonotypes were common to a few donors.

J is TRBJ2-7 and V is TRBV13; 7 positions match TRBD1. Source material: naive CD8+ T cells from PBMCs. The sequence derives from a man younger than 35 in good health. Some clones in this sample may be carry-over from other donors' samples. The CDR3 reads CASSPRDSPWGEQYF. The CDR3 nucleotides are TGTGCCAGCAGCCCCAGGGACAGCCCCTGGGGCGAGCAGTACTTC.